This T cell receptor beta chain was sequenced for a study of multiple sclerosis patients with progressive multifocal leukoencephalopathy. The table came from immunoSEQ multiplex PCR; TCRdb's copy has only in-frame clones and leaves some out. This sample carries 31,000 or so clones, 87% of them seen once, and the ten largest clones take less than 6.5%. With respect to this clone: The antigen is unknown.

The time point denotes: time of PML onset. The study, taken as a whole, reports: Lower normalized Shannon entropy suggested reduced TRB diversity in most PML patients.

Trimming removed 4 bases at V and 0 bases at J, with 14 bases between. This CDR3 comprises 15 residues. Per the germline V gene, CDR1 is SGHTS and CDR2 is YDEGEE. The sample consisted of PBMCs, taken from a patient treated with natalizumab. The chain uses TRBV5-8 and TRBJ2-7; D may be TRBD1 or TRBD2 (5 bases each). The sequence was collected from a woman aged 40 to 50 with progressive multifocal leukoencephalopathy. The CDR3 nucleotides read TGTGCCAGCAGCCCCGGGACCCGCAGCTCCTACGAGCAGTACTTC. Protein: CASSPGTRSSYEQYF.